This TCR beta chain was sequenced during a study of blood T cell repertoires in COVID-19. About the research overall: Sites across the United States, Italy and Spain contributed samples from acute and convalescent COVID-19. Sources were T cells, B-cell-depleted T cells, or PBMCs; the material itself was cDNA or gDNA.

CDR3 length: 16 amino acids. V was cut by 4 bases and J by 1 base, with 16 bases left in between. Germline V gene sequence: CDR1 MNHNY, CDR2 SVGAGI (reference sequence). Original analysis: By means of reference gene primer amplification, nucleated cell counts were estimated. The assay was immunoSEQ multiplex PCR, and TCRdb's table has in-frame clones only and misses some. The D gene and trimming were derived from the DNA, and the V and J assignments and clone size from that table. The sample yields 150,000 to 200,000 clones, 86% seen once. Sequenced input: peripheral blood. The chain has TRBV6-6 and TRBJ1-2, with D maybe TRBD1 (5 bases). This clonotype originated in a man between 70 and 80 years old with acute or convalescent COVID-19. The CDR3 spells CASSSGLGGVNYGYTF. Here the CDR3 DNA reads TGTGCCAGCAGTTCGGGCTTGGGGGGGGTTAACTATGGCTACACCTTC.